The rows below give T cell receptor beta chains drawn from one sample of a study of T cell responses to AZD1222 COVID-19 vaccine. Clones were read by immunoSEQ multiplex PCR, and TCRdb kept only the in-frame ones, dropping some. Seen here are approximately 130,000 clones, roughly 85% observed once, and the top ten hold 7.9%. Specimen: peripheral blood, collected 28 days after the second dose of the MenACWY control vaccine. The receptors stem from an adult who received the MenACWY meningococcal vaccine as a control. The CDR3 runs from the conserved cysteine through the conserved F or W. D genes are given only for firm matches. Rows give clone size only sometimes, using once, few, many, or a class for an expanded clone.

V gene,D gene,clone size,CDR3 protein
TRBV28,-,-,CASSFSWAPDDRTQYF
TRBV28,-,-,CASNPSQGATYNSPLHF
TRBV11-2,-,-,CATAVGPAYEQYF
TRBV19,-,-,CASNIGLQRSYGYTF
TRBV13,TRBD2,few,CASSPPTEWTSGKDDEQFF
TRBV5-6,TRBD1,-,CASSRTGRYGYTF
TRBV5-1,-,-,CASSFSSTGELFF
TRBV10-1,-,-,CASRSGTRGSDTQYF
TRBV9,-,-,CASSVANRAHGYTF
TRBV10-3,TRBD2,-,CAIATEVAGVRTGELFF
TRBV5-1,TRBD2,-,CASSLASGGGSDTQYF
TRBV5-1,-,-,CASRGGRGSTNEKLFF
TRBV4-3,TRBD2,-,CASSQESGRGTDTQYF
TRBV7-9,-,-,CASSLQGSPGYTF
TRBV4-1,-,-,CASSHPAGTIYF
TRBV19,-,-,CASSIAQGNTGELFF
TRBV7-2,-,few,CASSLGGQRAYGYTF
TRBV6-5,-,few,CASSRGTANTEAFF
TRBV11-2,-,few,CASSPGVYNEQFF
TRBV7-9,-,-,CASSWRGRVSPGSEAFF
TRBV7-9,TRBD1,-,CASSLASGGKLFF
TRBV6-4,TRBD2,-,CASSADPAGGNNEQFF
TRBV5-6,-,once,CASSIPPGLAEGQETQYF
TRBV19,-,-,CASSARTVDNEKLFF
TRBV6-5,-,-,CASSYNRETQYF
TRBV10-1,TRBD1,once,CASSETGDGPQHF
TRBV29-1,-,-,CSVGSDTYGYTF
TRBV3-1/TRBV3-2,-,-,CASSQVGEVLADTQYF
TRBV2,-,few,CASSEGPPPHGYTF
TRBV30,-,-,CAWSLRPIYGYTF
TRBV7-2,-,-,CASSFTSGTATEAFF
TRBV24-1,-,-,CATSGTSGSSQYF
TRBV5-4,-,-,CASSPQGKGGVDEQFF
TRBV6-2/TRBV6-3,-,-,CASSYPFKAFGTDTQYF
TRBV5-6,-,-,CASSRGYRAEINYGYTF
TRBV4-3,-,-,CASSPKTAGNTIYF
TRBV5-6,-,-,CASSTRAPHINF
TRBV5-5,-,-,CASSLARGHNLDTIYF
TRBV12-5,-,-,CASGLEENTEAFF